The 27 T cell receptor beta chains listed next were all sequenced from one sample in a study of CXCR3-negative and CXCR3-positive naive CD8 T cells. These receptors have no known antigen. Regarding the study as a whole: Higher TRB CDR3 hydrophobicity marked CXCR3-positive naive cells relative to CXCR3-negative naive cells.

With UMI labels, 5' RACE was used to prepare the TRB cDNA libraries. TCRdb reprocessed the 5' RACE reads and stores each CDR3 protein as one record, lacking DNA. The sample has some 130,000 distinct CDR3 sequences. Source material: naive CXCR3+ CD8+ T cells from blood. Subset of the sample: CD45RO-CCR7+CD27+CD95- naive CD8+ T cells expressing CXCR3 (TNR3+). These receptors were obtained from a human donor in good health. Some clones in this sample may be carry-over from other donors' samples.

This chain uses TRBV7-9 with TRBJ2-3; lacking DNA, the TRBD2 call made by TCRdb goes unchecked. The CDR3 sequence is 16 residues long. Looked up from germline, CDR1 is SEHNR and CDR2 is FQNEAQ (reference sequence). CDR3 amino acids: CASSPLAGANTDTQYF.

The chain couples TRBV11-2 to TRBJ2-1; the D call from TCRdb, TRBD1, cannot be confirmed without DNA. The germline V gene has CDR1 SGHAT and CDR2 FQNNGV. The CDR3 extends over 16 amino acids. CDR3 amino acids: CASSSQGIGSYNEQFF. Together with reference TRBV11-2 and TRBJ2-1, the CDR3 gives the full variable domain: EAGVAQSPRYKIIEKRQSVAFWCNPISGHATLYWYQQILGQGPKLLIQFQNNGVVDDSQLPKDRFSAERLKGVDSTLKIQPAKLEDSAVYLCASSSQGIGSYNEQFFGPGTRLTVL.

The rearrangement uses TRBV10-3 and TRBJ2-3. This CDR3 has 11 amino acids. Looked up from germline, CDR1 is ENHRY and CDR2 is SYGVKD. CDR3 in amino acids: CAVSETDTQYF.

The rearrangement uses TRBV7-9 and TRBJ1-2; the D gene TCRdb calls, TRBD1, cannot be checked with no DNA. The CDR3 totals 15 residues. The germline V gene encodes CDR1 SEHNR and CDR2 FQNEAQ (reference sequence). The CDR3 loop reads CASSLRDRSTYGYTF. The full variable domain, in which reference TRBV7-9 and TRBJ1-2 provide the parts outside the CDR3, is DTGVSQNPRHKITKRGQNVTFRCDPISEHNRLYWYRQTLGQGPEFLTYFQNEAQLEKSRLLSDRFSAERPKGSFSTLEIQRTEQGDSAMYLCASSLRDRSTYGYTFGSGTRLTVV.

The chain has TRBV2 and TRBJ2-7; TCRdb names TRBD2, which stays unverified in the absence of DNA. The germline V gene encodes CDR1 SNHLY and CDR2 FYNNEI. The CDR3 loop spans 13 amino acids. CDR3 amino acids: CASSREGRDEQYF.

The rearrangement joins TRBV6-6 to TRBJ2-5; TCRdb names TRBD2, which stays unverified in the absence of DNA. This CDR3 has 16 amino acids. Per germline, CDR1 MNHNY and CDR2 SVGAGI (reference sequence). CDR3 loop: CASRDLAGGLEETQYF.

The chain's CDR3 is CASSDSTYEQYF. The V and J genes are TRBV6-1 and TRBJ2-7. Germline CDR1 reads MNHNS; CDR2 reads SASEGT. The CDR3 runs 12 residues.

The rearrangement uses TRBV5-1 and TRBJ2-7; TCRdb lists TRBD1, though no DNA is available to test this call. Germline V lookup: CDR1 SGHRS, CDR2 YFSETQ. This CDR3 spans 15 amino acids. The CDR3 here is CASSPTGAPSYEQYF. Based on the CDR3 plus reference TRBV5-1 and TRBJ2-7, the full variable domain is KAGVTQTPRYLIKTRGQQVTLSCSPISGHRSVSWYQQTPGQGLQFLFEYFSETQRNKGNFPGRFSGRQFSNSRSEMNVSTLELGDSALYLCASSPTGAPSYEQYFGPGTRLTVT.

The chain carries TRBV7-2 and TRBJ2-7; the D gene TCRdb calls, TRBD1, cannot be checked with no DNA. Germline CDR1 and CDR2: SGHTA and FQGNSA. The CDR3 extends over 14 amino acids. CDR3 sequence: CASSLWDRGGEQYF.

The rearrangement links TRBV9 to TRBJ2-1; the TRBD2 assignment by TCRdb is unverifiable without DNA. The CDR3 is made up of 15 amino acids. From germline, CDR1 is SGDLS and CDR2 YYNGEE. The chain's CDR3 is CASSVEDSGLDEQFF.

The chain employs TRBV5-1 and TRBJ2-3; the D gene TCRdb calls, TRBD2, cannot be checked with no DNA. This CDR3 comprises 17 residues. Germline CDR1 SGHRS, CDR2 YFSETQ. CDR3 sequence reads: CASSPGLAGAYTDTQYF. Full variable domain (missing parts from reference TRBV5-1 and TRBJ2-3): KAGVTQTPRYLIKTRGQQVTLSCSPISGHRSVSWYQQTPGQGLQFLFEYFSETQRNKGNFPGRFSGRQFSNSRSEMNVSTLELGDSALYLCASSPGLAGAYTDTQYFGPGTRLTVL.

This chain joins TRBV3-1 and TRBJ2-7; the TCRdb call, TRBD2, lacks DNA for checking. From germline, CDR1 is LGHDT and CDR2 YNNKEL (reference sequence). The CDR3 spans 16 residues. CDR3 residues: CASSQERVTSSYEQYF.

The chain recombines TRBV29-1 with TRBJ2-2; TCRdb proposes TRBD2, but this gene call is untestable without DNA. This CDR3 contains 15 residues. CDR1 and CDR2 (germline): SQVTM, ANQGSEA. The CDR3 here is CSVEYGGLNTGELFF.

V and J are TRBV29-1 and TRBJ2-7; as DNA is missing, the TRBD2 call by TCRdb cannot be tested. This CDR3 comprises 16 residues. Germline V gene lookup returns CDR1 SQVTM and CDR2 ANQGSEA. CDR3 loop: CSVKRTNRGTYYEQYF.

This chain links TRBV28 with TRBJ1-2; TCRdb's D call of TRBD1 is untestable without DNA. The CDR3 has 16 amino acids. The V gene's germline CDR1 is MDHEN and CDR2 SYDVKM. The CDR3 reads CASSFGPLSGSVGYTF.

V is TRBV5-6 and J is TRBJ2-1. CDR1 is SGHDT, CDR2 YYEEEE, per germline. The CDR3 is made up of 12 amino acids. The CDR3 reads CASSPGGSEQFF.

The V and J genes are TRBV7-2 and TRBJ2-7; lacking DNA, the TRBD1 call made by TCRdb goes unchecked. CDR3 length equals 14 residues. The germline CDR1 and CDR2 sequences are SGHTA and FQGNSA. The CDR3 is CASSFAGGTYEQYF.

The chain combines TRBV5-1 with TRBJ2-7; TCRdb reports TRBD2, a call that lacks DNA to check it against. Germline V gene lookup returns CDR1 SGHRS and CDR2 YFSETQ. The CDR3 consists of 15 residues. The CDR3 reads CASSLTGRTTYEQYF.

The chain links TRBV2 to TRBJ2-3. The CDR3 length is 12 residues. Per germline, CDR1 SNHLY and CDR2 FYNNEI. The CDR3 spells CASSEFVDTQYF.

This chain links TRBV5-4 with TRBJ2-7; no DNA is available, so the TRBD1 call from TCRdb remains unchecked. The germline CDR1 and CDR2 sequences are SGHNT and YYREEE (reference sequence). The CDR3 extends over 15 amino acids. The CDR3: CASSSISGPLYEQYF. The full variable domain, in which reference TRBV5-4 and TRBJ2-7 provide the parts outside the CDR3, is ETGVTQSPTHLIKTRGQQVTLRCSSQSGHNTVSWYQQALGQGPQFIFQYYREEENGRGNFPPRFSGLQFPNYSSELNVNALELDDSALYLCASSSISGPLYEQYFGPGTRLTVT.

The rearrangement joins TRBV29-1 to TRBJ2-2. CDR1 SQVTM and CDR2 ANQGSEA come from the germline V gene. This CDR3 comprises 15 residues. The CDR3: CSVEAGTSNTGELFF.

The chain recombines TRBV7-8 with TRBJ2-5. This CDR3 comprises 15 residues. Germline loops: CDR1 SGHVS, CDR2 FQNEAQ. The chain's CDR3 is CASCLGVSSQETQYF.

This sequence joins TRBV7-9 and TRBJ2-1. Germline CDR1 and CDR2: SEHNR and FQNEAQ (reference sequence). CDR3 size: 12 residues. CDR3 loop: CASSFRMPEQFF.

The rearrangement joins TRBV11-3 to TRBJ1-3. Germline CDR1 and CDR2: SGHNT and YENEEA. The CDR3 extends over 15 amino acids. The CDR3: CASSLGGDSGNTIYF.

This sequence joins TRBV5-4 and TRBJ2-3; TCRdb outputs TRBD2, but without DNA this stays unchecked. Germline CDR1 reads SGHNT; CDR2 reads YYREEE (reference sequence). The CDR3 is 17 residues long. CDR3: CASSLSSGRASTDTQYF. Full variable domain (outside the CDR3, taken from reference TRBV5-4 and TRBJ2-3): ETGVTQSPTHLIKTRGQQVTLRCSSQSGHNTVSWYQQALGQGPQFIFQYYREEENGRGNFPPRFSGLQFPNYSSELNVNALELDDSALYLCASSLSSGRASTDTQYFGPGTRLTVL.

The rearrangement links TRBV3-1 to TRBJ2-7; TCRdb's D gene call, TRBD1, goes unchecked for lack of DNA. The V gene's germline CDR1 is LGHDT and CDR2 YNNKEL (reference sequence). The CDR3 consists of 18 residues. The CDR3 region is CVSSSLGGIGKETGEQYF.

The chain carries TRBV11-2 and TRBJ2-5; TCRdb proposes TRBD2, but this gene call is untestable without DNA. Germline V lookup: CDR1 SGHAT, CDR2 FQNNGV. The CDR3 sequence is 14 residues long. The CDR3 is CASSPGTIDETQYF. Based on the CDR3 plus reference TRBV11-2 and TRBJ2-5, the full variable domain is EAGVAQSPRYKIIEKRQSVAFWCNPISGHATLYWYQQILGQGPKLLIQFQNNGVVDDSQLPKDRFSAERLKGVDSTLKIQPAKLEDSAVYLCASSPGTIDETQYFGPGTRLLVL.